This is a list of T cell receptor beta chains from one sample in a study of sequential checkpoint blockade in melanoma. Sequenced by immunoSEQ multiplex PCR; TCRdb stores in-frame clones only, minus some. The sample lists 17,000 or so clones; roughly 71% were seen once. The material was CD8+ T cells sorted from blood (inferred from file names), obtained from a patient given nivolumab and ipilimumab in sequence. Source of these receptors: a human donor with melanoma. CDR3s include the opening cysteine and the closing phenylalanine or tryptophan. D genes are given only for firm matches. A row's size may be missing; if present it is once, few, many or a size class.

j_call clone_size v_call d_call cdr3_aa cdr3_nt
TRBJ2-1 few TRBV7-8 TRBD2 CASSPEGASGGYSSYNEQFF TGTGCCAGCAGCCCCGAGGGGGCTAGCGGGGGGTATAGCTCCTACAATGAGCAGTTCTTC
TRBJ2-3 - TRBV9 - CASSVPGEEDTQYF TGTGCCAGCAGCGTACCCGGGGAAGAGGATACGCAGTATTTT
TRBJ2-2 few TRBV14 - CASSQDRDSSYTGELFF TGTGCCAGCAGCCAAGATCGGGACTCTTCGTACACCGGGGAGCTGTTTTTT
TRBJ2-7 medium-sized TRBV27 TRBD2 CASSLGGLAGAFSYEQYF TGTGCCAGCAGTTTAGGGGGATTAGCGGGGGCCTTCTCCTACGAGCAGTACTTC
TRBJ1-6 few TRBV4-3 TRBD1 CASSQDGTGRSNSPLHF TGCGCCAGCAGCCAAGATGGGACAGGGAGGAGTAACTCACCCCTCCACTTT
TRBJ2-7 - TRBV9 TRBD1 CASSVGDRVSYEQYF TGTGCCAGCAGCGTTGGGGACAGGGTATCCTACGAGCAGTACTTC
TRBJ2-7 few TRBV27 - CASSSHSYEQYF TGTGCCAGCAGTTCCCACAGCTACGAGCAGTACTTC
TRBJ2-7 - TRBV2 - CASSEALGGGQSEQYF TGTGCCAGCAGTGAAGCGCTTGGAGGGGGCCAGAGCGAGCAGTACTTC
TRBJ1-6 - TRBV9 TRBD1 CASSARGLSSYNSPLHF TGTGCCAGCAGCGCCAGGGGGCTTAGCTCCTATAATTCACCCCTCCACTTT
TRBJ2-3 - TRBV27 TRBD1 CASSLSGTGHTDTQYF TGTGCCAGCAGTTTATCGGGGACAGGGCACACAGATACGCAGTATTTT
TRBJ2-1 once TRBV7-9 TRBD2 CASSPGTSGRARAEQFF TGTGCCAGCAGCCCTGGGACTAGCGGGAGGGCCCGGGCTGAGCAGTTCTTC
TRBJ2-1 once TRBV11-3 TRBD2 CASSPGTSGWDEQFF TGTGCCAGCAGCCCCGGGACTAGCGGGTGGGATGAGCAGTTCTTC
TRBJ1-3 - TRBV9 TRBD1 CASSEQGARGNTIYF TGTGCCAGCAGTGAACAGGGGGCAAGAGGAAACACCATATATTTT
TRBJ2-2 - TRBV9 - CASSRWGLNTNTGELFF TGTGCCAGCAGCCGGTGGGGCCTTAATACGAACACCGGGGAGCTGTTTTTT
TRBJ2-1 - TRBV7-4 TRBD2 CASSLEASGRPYNEQFF TGTGCCAGCAGCTTAGAGGCTAGCGGGAGACCCTACAATGAGCAGTTCTTC
TRBJ2-3 - TRBV11-2 TRBD2 CASRRTSGTSSTDTQYF TGTGCCAGCAGGCGGACTAGCGGGACCTCTAGCACAGATACGCAGTATTTT
TRBJ2-2 - TRBV11-2 TRBD1 CASSLNLVGTEVRELFF TGTGCCAGCAGCTTAAATCTAGTGGGGACAGAAGTGCGGGAGCTGTTTTTT
TRBJ2-7 - TRBV19 TRBD2 CALGAGVGEGLYEQYF TGTGCCCTAGGGGCTGGGGTGGGGGAGGGCCTCTACGAGCAGTACTTC
TRBJ2-7 - TRBV10-1 - CASSESKGGVDEQYF TGCGCCAGCAGTGAGTCCAAAGGGGGGGTCGACGAGCAGTACTTC
TRBJ2-7 - TRBV4-3 - CASSQDMQYEQYF TGCGCCAGCAGCCAAGATATGCAGTACGAGCAGTACTTC
TRBJ2-1 once TRBV7-9 TRBD2 CASRKGERGARNEQFF TGTGCCAGCAGAAAAGGGGAGCGGGGGGCGAGGAATGAGCAGTTCTTC
TRBJ1-5 - TRBV15 - CATSRDPRSNQPQHF TGTGCCACCAGCAGAGATCCTCGGTCTAATCAGCCCCAGCATTTT
TRBJ2-1 - TRBV7-9 TRBD2 CASSLDGRAIYNEQFF TGTGCCAGCAGCTTAGACGGGAGGGCGATATACAATGAGCAGTTCTTC
TRBJ2-6 - TRBV9 TRBD2 CASSVASGSSGANVLTF TGTGCCAGCAGCGTAGCTAGCGGGAGCTCTGGGGCCAACGTCCTGACTTTC
TRBJ2-7 once TRBV4-1 - CASSQGQDNSYEQYF TGCGCCAGCAGCCAAGGACAGGATAACTCCTACGAGCAGTACTTC
TRBJ1-5 - TRBV4-3 TRBD1 CASSQAGGSNQPQHF TGCGCCAGCAGCCAGGCAGGGGGAAGCAATCAGCCCCAGCATTTT
TRBJ2-7 - TRBV2 TRBD1 CASSFYPGQGSYEQYF TGTGCCAGCAGCTTTTATCCGGGACAGGGTTCATACGAGCAGTACTTC
TRBJ2-1 - TRBV5-5 - CASSGREAGNEQFF TGTGCCAGCAGCGGAAGGGAAGCGGGCAATGAGCAGTTCTTC
TRBJ2-3 - TRBV4-2 TRBD1 CASSHWTGDTQYF TGTGCCAGCAGCCATTGGACAGGGGATACGCAGTATTTT
TRBJ1-5 once TRBV7-6 - CASARGSSNQPQHF TGTGCCAGCGCCCGGGGGTCGAGCAATCAGCCCCAGCATTTT
TRBJ2-7 once TRBV5-6 TRBD1 CASSFMRQGTYEQYF TGTGCCAGCAGCTTCATGAGACAGGGGACCTACGAGCAGTACTTC
TRBJ1-1 once TRBV5-4 - CASSLEAGVLNTEAFF TGTGCCAGCAGCTTGGAGGCAGGGGTTTTGAACACTGAAGCTTTCTTT
TRBJ1-5 - TRBV6-4 - CASSDREGQPQHF TGTGCCAGCAGTGATCGGGAAGGTCAGCCCCAGCATTTT